These T cell receptor beta chains were read from a single sample in a study of T cells in localized non-small cell lung cancer. Repertoires were generated with immunoSEQ multiplex PCR, while TCRdb's copy carries only in-frame clones and drops some. The sample has tens of thousands of clones, 81% seen once. This sample comprised peripheral blood mononuclear cells, obtained before any cancer treatment. These receptors were obtained from a man aged 40 to 70 with stage III lung adenocarcinoma. Each CDR3 is given with its conserved first and last residue. Fields, in order: V gene, J gene, D gene, clone size, CDR3 protein, CDR3 DNA. A D gene is named only where the DNA matches it firmly. Where a row states a size, it is once, few, many or the class of an expanded clone; other rows omit it.

TRBV7-8,TRBJ2-7,-,-,CASSLATSRHPSYEQYF,TGTGCCAGCAGCTTAGCCACCTCCAGGCACCCCTCCTACGAGCAGTACTTC
TRBV18,TRBJ1-5,-,-,CASSPQPPWASNQPQHF,TGTGCCAGCTCACCACAGCCCCCCTGGGCATCAAATCAGCCCCAGCATTTT
TRBV10-3,TRBJ2-7,-,-,CAISEGQTFGYEQYF,TGTGCCATCAGTGAGGGACAGACCTTTGGCTACGAGCAGTACTTC
TRBV11-2,TRBJ1-1,TRBD1,few,CASSHRQGLNTEAFF,TGTGCCAGCAGCCACAGACAGGGCTTGAACACTGAAGCTTTCTTT
TRBV7-2,TRBJ2-2,-,-,CASSSLAQDGELFF,TGTGCCAGCAGTTCGCTAGCGCAAGACGGGGAGCTGTTTTTT
TRBV19,TRBJ2-7,-,-,CASSRQWGPYEQYF,TGTGCCAGTAGTAGACAGTGGGGGCCCTACGAGCAGTACTTC
TRBV29-1,TRBJ2-5,-,once,CSMTGFAETQYF,TGCAGCATGACGGGGTTTGCGGAGACCCAGTACTTC
TRBV27,TRBJ2-7,-,-,CASSFLGYEQYF,TGTGCCAGCAGTTTTCTGGGGTACGAGCAGTACTTC
TRBV6-6,TRBJ2-7,TRBD1,-,CASSDRGDGFYEQYF,TGTGCCAGCAGTGACAGGGGAGACGGTTTCTACGAGCAGTACTTC
TRBV9,TRBJ2-5,TRBD2,-,CASSFDSGGAETQYF,TGTGCCAGCAGCTTCGACAGCGGGGGGGCTGAGACCCAGTACTTC
TRBV19,TRBJ1-1,-,-,CASMQPQPLEAFF,TGTGCCAGTATGCAGCCGCAGCCCCTTGAAGCTTTCTTT
TRBV5-6,TRBJ2-4,-,-,CASSLGVGVNIQYF,TGTGCCAGCAGCTTGGGGGTAGGGGTGAACATTCAGTACTTC
TRBV19,TRBJ2-1,-,-,CASMIYNEQFF,TGTGCCAGTATGATCTACAATGAGCAGTTCTTC
TRBV11-1,TRBJ2-1,TRBD2,-,CASSALLAGGRNEQFF,TGTGCCAGCAGCGCCTTACTAGCGGGGGGGCGGAATGAGCAGTTCTTC
TRBV6-6,TRBJ1-5,-,-,CASSYTRDTPQHF,TGTGCCAGCAGTTACACCCGGGATACGCCCCAGCATTTT
TRBV6-1,TRBJ2-1,TRBD1,once,CASNPGQRYNEQFF,TGTGCCAGCAACCCGGGACAGAGATACAATGAGCAGTTCTTC
TRBV6-6,TRBJ2-2,-,-,CASSYGGTGELFF,TGTGCCAGCAGTTATGGGGGAACCGGGGAGCTGTTTTTT
TRBV15,TRBJ1-2,-,-,CATSRDLVAVEGYTF,TGTGCCACCAGCAGAGATCTAGTGGCAGTTGAGGGCTACACCTTC
TRBV10-2,TRBJ1-1,-,-,CASIPEGAGTEAFF,TGCGCCAGCATACCCGAGGGCGCCGGCACTGAAGCTTTCTTT
TRBV6-5,TRBJ1-3,-,-,CASRRTVQNTIYF,TGTGCCAGCCGAAGAACAGTTCAAAACACCATATATTTT
TRBV6-1,TRBJ2-4,-,-,CASTYQGRGNIQYF,TGTGCCAGCACCTACCAGGGACGCGGAAACATTCAGTACTTC
TRBV7-8,TRBJ2-3,-,-,CASSDPYTDTQYF,TGTGCCAGCAGCGATCCTTACACAGATACGCAGTATTTT
TRBV5-1,TRBJ2-1,-,few,CASSSTSYNEQFF,TGCGCCAGCAGCTCGACATCTTACAATGAGCAGTTCTTC
TRBV27,TRBJ1-2,TRBD1,once,CASSFAGGSGGYTF,TGTGCCAGCAGTTTCGCAGGGGGCTCGGGCGGCTACACCTTC
TRBV9,TRBJ2-5,-,-,CASSPSGLETQYF,TGTGCCAGCAGCCCCTCAGGGTTAGAGACCCAGTACTTC
TRBV9,TRBJ2-5,-,-,CASSVAGSQETQYF,TGTGCCAGCAGCGTAGCGGGCAGTCAAGAGACCCAGTACTTC
TRBV28,TRBJ2-3,-,-,CATEGAVSSTDTQYF,TGTGCCACCGAAGGGGCCGTTTCTAGCACAGATACGCAGTATTTT
TRBV13,TRBJ2-7,TRBD2,-,CASSLRTSGTYEQYF,TGTGCCAGCAGCTTAAGGACTAGCGGGACCTACGAGCAGTACTTC
TRBV5-4,TRBJ1-1,-,-,CASIRAGGTEAFF,TGTGCCAGCATCCGGGCGGGGGGCACTGAAGCTTTCTTT
TRBV2,TRBJ2-7,TRBD1,once,CASQITGVDEQYF,TGTGCCAGCCAGATCACAGGGGTCGACGAGCAGTACTTC
TRBV7-8,TRBJ2-2,-,-,CASTYAGVLNTGELFF,TGTGCCAGCACTTACGCAGGGGTCTTGAACACCGGGGAGCTGTTTTTT
TRBV6-6,TRBJ2-4,TRBD2,few,CASRRLAEGNIQYF,TGTGCCAGCAGACGACTAGCGGAAGGGAACATTCAGTACTTC
TRBV5-4,TRBJ2-2,TRBD2,-,CASSSLAGVEAGELFF,TGTGCCAGCAGCTCCCTAGCGGGGGTCGAAGCCGGGGAGCTGTTTTTT
TRBV19,TRBJ1-5,TRBD1,-,CASNRQGLSNQPQHF,TGTGCCAGCAACAGACAGGGATTAAGCAATCAGCCCCAGCATTTT